The rows below give T cell receptor beta chains drawn from one sample of a study of low-dose radiotherapy and immunotherapy resistance in tumors. In TCRdb, the reads were re-called with MiXCR into one record per CDR3 protein. The data contain 35,000 to 50,000 distinct CDR3 sequences, 20% of them singletons. Sequenced material: PBMCs, taken after low-dose radiotherapy plus immunotherapy. These receptors were obtained from a female donor with ovarian cancer. Each CDR3 is given with its conserved first and last residue. Size tells how often a clone was seen (once, few, many) or the class of an expanded clone, and some rows leave it out.

TRBJ2-1 | TRBV11-2 | few | CASNRARNTNEQFF
TRBJ1-5 | TRBV28 | medium-sized | CASTRPGGGQPQHF
TRBJ1-2 | TRBV9 | medium-sized | CASSALTGRYGYTF
TRBJ1-1 | TRBV28 | . | CASTLLRNTEAFF
TRBJ2-7 | TRBV4-2 | many | CASSQVFSYEQHF
TRBJ1-3 | TRBV12-3/TRBV12-4 | many | CASSLWTDPGNTIYF
TRBJ2-3 | TRBV7-3 | many | CASSLVSAGVGDTQYF
TRBJ2-1 | TRBV6-5 | many | CASSRPGQASYNEQFF
TRBJ1-4 | TRBV6-2/TRBV6-3 | many | CASSTYRASYEKLFF
TRBJ1-5 | TRBV28 | many | CMVAASNQPQHF
TRBJ2-1 | TRBV11-2 | many | CASSLEGQRKYNEQFF
TRBJ1-1 | TRBV7-2 | . | CASSLGWQATEAFF
TRBJ2-1 | TRBV24-1 | many | CATSPAAGPYNEQFF
TRBJ2-7 | TRBV7-2 | . | CASNGGLASYEQYF
TRBJ2-1 | TRBV6-5 | . | CASSFDPYNEQFF
TRBJ1-1 | TRBV12-3/TRBV12-4 | . | CASSLVGGTEAFF
TRBJ2-3 | TRBV28 | many | CASSSLGSTQYF
TRBJ1-6 | TRBV11-2 | many | CASSFVTGGNSPLHF
TRBJ2-5 | TRBV20-1 | . | CSARDPGGRETQYF
TRBJ2-3 | TRBV5-4 | many | CASSWEDGYTDTQYF
TRBJ2-7 | TRBV20-1 | many | CSATRQGVGIGEQYF
TRBJ2-7 | TRBV29-1 | . | CSVPGLAGAEQYF
TRBJ1-1 | TRBV29-1 | many | CSTRQGMNTEAFF
TRBJ2-3 | TRBV7-8 | many | CASSPMGGGTDTQYF
TRBJ2-7 | TRBV12-3/TRBV12-4 | many | CASSFDQISSYEQYF
TRBJ2-3 | TRBV5-1 | many | CASSLGDSSTDTQYF
TRBJ1-1 | TRBV12-3/TRBV12-4 | few | CASSLVGTGLVAFF
TRBJ1-1 | TRBV19 | many | CASSFHTEAFF
TRBJ2-7 | TRBV10-3 | many | CAISGGQTYEQYF
TRBJ2-1 | TRBV20-1 | . | CSASPPPSGRADEQFF
TRBJ1-2 | TRBV2 | many | CASTDGGSYGYTF
TRBJ2-1 | TRBV7-8 | many | CASSPNLTSLLEQFF
TRBJ1-1 | TRBV3-1 | many | CASSPTPGNTEAFF
TRBJ2-2 | TRBV9 | many | CASSVSSLAGELFF
TRBJ2-5 | TRBV20-1 | many | CSARDPLAETQYF
TRBJ2-2 | TRBV5-1 | many | CASSLSGRAHTGELFF
TRBJ2-7 | TRBV6-5 | . | CASSYGGLGEQYF
TRBJ2-7 | TRBV10-3 | . | CAISESILAGSYEQYF
TRBJ2-1 | TRBV29-1 | many | CSVEGDGVEDEQFF
TRBJ2-7 | TRBV6-5 | many | CASSTTASSYEQYF